This T cell receptor (beta chain) emerged from a study of Ad26.COV2.S vaccination and SARS-CoV-2 variants. Whole-study findings and limits: It was found that vaccine and placebo recipients had similar non-spike TCR breadth. Post-vaccination breadth of spike-specific CD8+ and CD4+ T cell responses was reportedly substantial.

Clones were read by immunoSEQ multiplex PCR, and TCRdb kept only the in-frame ones, dropping some. This sample has approximately 450,000 clones, with more than 80% found just once. Details on this clone: Antigen unknown.

Treatment reported: about 20 received Ad26.COV2.S at low or high dose, single or two shots; 5 received placebo; per-sample allocation not given. At day 63 after the first vaccine or placebo injection, samples were drawn. Trimming left V 5 bases short and J 7 bases short, with 12 bases between. Germline loops: CDR1 MNHEY, CDR2 SVGAGI. The CDR3 loop spans 13 amino acids. This material consisted of peripheral blood, taken in a trial of Ad26.COV2.S vaccine versus placebo. The sequence came from a person aged 18-60 years who received the Ad26.COV2.S COVID-19 vaccine or a placebo. The chain employs TRBV6-5 and TRBJ2-1; the D gene is possibly TRBD2 (6 bases). The CDR3 here is CASSRGTVNEQFF. The CDR3 DNA reads TGTGCCAGCAGTCGGGGGACGGTTAATGAGCAGTTCTTC.